This T cell receptor beta chain was identified in a study of early T cells in non-severe SARS-CoV-2 infection. From the 5' RACE reads, TCRdb called clonotypes with MiXCR, one entry per CDR3 protein. The table has around 80,000 distinct CDR3 sequences, roughly 13% seen once; the top ten hold under 1.5%. CDR1 is SGHTA, CDR2 FQGNSA, per germline. The CDR3 contains 13 residues. V was shortened by 2 bases and J by 3 bases, with 7 bases between the two germline ends. Sequenced material: whole blood. V usage is TRBV7-2 and J usage is TRBJ1-2, with D hard to call. This TCR was recovered from an adult who was a healthcare worker with PCR-confirmed SARS-CoV-2 infection or an uninfected control (not recorded which). CDR3 nucleotide sequence: TGTGCCAGCAGCTTACCCGGCTACTATGGCTACACCTTC. Amino acids: CASSLPGYYGYTF.